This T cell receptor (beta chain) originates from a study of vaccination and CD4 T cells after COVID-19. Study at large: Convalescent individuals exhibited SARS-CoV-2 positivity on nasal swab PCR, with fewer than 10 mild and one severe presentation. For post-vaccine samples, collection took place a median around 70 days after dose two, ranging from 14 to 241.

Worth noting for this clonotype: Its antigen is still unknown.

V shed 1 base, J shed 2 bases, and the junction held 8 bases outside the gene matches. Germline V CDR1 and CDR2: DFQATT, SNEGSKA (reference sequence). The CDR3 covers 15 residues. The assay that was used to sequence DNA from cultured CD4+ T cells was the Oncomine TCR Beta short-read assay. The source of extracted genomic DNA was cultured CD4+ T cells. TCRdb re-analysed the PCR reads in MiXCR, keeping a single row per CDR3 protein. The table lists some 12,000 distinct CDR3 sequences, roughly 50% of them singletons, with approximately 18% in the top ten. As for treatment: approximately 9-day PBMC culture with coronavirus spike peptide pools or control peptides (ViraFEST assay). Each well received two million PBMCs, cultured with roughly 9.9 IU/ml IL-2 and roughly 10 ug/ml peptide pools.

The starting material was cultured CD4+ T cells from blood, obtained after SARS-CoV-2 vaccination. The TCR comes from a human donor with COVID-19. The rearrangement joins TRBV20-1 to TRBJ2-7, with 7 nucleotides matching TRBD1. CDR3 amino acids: CSARARQGEPYEQYF. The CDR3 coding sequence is TGCAGTGCTAGAGCGAGACAGGGAGAACCCTACGAGCAGTACTTC.